This paragraph covers one TCR beta chain sequence. Its antigen is as yet unknown. This record belongs to a study of cytomegalovirus exposure and HLA in healthy donors. Study overall: Among the roughly 400 genotyped donors, just over 80% were placed in the Caucasian-associated ancestry cluster. Study outcomes and limitations: Association of roughly 17,000 TCR beta sequences with HLA alleles was found at 0.05 false discovery rate in a later analysis. Common viral pathogens seemed to be connected with several of the most significant clusters, according to a later analysis.

This CDR3 region has 15 residues. The V segment lost 4 bases and the J segment 2 bases; nucleotides outside the gene matches: 3. CDR1 MDHEN and CDR2 SYDVKM come from the germline V gene. PCR involved 60 Vbeta and 13 Jbeta primers. TCRdb's copy holds only in-frame clones and misses some; the assay was immunoSEQ multiplex PCR. The table lists some 150,000 clones, roughly 82% of them singletons. Although they were nominally healthy when sampled, donors likely had unrecorded immune exposures. Sequences were obtained from PBMCs. The V gene is TRBV28, the J gene TRBJ1-4, with 8 bases matching TRBD1. The source is a man between 18 and 35 years old in good health and CMV-seropositive. The CDR3 is CASSSPGGTNEKLFF. For the CDR3, the DNA is TGTGCCAGCAGTTCACCAGGGGGCACTAATGAAAAACTGTTTTTT. Full variable domain (missing parts from reference TRBV28 and TRBJ1-4): DVKVTQSSRYLVKRTGEKVFLECVQDMDHENMFWYRQDPGLGLRLIYFSYDVKMKEKGDIPEGYSVSREKKERFSLILESASTNQTSMYLCASSSPGGTNEKLFFGSGTQLSVL.